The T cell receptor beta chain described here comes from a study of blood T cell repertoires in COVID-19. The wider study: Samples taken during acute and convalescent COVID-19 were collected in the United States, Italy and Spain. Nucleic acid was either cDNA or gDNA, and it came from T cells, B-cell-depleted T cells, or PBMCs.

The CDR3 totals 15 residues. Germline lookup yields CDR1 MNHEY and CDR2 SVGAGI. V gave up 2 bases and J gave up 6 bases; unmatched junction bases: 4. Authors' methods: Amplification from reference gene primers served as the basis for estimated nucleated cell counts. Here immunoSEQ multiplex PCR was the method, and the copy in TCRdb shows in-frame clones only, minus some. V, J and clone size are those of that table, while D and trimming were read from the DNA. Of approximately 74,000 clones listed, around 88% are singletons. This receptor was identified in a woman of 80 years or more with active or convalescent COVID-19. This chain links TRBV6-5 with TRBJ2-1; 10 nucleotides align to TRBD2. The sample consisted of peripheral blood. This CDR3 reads CASSYGLAGANEQFF. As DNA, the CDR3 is TGTGCCAGCAGTTACGGTCTAGCGGGGGCCAATGAGCAGTTCTTC.